This T cell receptor beta chain was obtained from a study of regulatory T cells in long-lasting Graves disease. Time point here: newly diagnosed GD, antithyroid drugs for less than 3 months. PBMCs provided the RNA from which the TCR library was made. This clonotype was detected ten times or more. iRepertoire HTBI primers and Arm-PCR of CDR3 regions built TCR beta libraries. TCRdb reprocessed the multiplex PCR reads with MiXCR, giving one entry per CDR3 protein. The sample has 400,000 to 550,000 distinct CDR3 sequences; approximately 16% are singletons. V was pared by 7 bases and J by 5 bases, with 7 bases of the junction left unmatched. The CDR3 is made up of 13 amino acids. Germline loops: CDR1 LGHDT, CDR2 YNNKEL (reference sequence). This sample was shared with a second study, whose subject was T cells in Graves' hyperthyroidism and ophthalmopathy.

The source of this sequence is a woman aged 25 to 39 with Graves disease. The material was peripheral blood mononuclear cells (PBMCs), obtained at new diagnosis, from a patient treated with antithyroid drugs. The chain joins TRBV3-1 to TRBJ1-1, with TRBD1 matching 7 bases. For the CDR3, the DNA is TGTGCCAGCAACCCTAGACAGGGAACTGAAGCTTTCTTT. As protein: CASNPRQGTEAFF.